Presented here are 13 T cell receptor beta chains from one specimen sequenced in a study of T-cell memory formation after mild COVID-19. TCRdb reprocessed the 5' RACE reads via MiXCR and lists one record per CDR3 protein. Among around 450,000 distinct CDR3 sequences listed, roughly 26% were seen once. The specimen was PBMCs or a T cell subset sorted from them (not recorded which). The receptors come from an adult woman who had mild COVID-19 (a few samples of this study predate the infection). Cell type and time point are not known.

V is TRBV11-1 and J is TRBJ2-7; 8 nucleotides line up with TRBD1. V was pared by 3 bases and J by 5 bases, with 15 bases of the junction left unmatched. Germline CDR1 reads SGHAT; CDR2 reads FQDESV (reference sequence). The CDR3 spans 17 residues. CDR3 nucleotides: TGTGCCAGCAGCTTTCTCCGATTACTCGGACAGGGCCACGAGCAGTACTTC. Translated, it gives CASSFLRLLGQGHEQYF.

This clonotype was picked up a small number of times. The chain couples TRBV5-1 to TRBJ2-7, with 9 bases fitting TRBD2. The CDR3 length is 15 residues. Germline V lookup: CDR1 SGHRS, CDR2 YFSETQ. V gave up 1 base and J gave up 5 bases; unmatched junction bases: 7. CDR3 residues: CASSLYLAGSHEQYF. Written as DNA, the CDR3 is TGCGCCAGCAGCTTGTACCTAGCGGGAAGCCACGAGCAGTACTTC.

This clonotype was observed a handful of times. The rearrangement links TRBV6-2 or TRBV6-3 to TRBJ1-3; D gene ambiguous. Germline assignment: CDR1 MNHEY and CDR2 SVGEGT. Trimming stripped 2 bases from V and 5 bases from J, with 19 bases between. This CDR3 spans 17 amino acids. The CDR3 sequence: CASSYPRTVGKRNTIYF. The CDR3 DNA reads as TGTGCCAGCAGTTACCCTCGGACGGTTGGGAAACGAAACACCATATATTTT.

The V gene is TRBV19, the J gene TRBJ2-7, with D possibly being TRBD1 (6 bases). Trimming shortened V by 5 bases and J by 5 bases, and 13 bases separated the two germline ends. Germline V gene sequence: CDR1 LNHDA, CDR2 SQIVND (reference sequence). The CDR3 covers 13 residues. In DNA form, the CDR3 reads TGTGCCAGTAGTCCGGACAGTCGAGACGAGCAGTACTTC. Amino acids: CASSPDSRDEQYF.

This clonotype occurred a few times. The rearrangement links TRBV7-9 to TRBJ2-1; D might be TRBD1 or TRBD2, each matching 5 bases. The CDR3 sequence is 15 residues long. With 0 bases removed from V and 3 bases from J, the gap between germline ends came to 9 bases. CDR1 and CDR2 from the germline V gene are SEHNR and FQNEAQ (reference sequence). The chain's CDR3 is CASSLAGTYYNEQFF. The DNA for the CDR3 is TGTGCCAGCAGCTTAGCAGGGACGTACTACAATGAGCAGTTCTTC.

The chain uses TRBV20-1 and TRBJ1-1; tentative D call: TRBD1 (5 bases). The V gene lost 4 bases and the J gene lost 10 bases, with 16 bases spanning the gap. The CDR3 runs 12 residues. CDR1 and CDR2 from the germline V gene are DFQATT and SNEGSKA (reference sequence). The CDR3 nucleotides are TGCAGTGCTACGCAGGGCGGAACTACAGCTTTCTTT. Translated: CSATQGGTTAFF.

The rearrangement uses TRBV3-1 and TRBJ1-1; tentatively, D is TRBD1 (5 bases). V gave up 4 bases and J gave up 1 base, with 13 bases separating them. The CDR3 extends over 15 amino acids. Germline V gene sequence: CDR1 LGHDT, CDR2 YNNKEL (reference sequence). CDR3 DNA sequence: TGTGCCAGCAGCCGAATGGGAGGGGCGAACACTGAAGCTTTCTTT. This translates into CASSRMGGANTEAFF. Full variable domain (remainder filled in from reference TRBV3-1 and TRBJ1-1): DTAVSQTPKYLVTQMGNDKSIKCEQNLGHDTMYWYKQDSKKFLKIMFSYNNKELIINETVPNRFSPKSPDKAHLNLHINSLELGDSAVYFCASSRMGGANTEAFFGQGTRLTVV.

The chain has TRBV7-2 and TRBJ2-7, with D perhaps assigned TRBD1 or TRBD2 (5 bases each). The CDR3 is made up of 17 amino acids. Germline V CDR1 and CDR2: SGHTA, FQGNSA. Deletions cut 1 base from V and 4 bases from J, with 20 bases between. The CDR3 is CASSLDPRGGSPYEQYF. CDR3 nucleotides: TGTGCCAGCAGCTTAGACCCTCGGGGCGGGTCCCCGTACGAGCAGTACTTC.

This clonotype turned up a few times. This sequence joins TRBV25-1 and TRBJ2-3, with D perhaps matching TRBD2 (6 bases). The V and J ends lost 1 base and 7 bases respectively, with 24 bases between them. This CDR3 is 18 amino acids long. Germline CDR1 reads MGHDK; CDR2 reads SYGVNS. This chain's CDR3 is CASSESPSGRGFTNTQYF. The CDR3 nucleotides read TGTGCCAGCAGTGAATCCCCTTCGGGGCGGGGCTTCACGAATACGCAGTATTTT.

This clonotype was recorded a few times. The CDR3 protein is CASTFQNQETQYF. CDR3 in DNA: TGTGCCAGCACTTTCCAGAACCAAGAGACCCAGTACTTC. This chain uses TRBV5-4 with TRBJ2-5; D unclear. The CDR3 is 13 amino acids. CDR1 is SGHNT, CDR2 YYREEE, per germline (reference sequence). Between the trimmed V and J ends, which lost 6 bases and 0 bases, there was a span of 9 bases.

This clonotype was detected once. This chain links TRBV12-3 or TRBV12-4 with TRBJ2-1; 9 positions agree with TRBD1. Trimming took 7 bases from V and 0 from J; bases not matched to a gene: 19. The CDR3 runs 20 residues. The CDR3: CASTLWWDRVEGRSYNEQFF. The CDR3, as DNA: TGTGCCAGCACTCTATGGTGGGACAGGGTAGAAGGGCGCTCCTACAATGAGCAGTTCTTC.

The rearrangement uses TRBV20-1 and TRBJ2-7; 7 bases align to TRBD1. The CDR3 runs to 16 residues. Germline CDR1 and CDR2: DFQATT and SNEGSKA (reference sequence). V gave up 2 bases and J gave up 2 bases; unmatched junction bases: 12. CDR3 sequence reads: CSARIDRATPTYEQYF. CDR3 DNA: TGCAGTGCTAGAATCGACAGGGCGACCCCCACCTACGAGCAGTACTTC.

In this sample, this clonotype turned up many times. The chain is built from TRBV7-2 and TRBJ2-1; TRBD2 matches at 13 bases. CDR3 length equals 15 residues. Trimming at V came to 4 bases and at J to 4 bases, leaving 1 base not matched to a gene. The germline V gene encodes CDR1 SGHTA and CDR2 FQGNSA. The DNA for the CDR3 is TGTGCCAGCAGCTCGGGACTAGCGGGATACAATGAGCAGTTCTTC. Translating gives CASSSGLAGYNEQFF.